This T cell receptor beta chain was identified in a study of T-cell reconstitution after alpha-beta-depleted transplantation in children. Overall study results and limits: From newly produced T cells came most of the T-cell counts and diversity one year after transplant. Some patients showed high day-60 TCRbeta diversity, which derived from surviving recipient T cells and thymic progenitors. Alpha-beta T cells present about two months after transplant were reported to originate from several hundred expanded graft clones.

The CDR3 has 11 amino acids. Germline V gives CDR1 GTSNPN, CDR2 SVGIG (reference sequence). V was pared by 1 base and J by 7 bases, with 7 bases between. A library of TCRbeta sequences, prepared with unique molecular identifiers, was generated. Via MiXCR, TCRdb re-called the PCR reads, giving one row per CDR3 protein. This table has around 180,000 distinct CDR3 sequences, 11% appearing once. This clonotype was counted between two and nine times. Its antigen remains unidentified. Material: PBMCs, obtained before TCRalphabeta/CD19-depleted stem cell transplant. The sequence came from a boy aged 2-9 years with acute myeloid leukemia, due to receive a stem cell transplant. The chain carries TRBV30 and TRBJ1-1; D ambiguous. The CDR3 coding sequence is TGTGCCTGGAGTGGATCCCTTGAAGCTTTCTTT. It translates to CAWSGSLEAFF.